The source of this TCR beta chain is a study of vaccination and CD4 T cells after COVID-19. Overall study: Post-COVID sampling occurred a median about 110 days after diagnosis (range 35 to 161). Overlapping peptides covering the spike proteins of SARS-CoV-2, HCoV-NL63, HCoV-OC43 and HCoV-229E were added to stimulate cells.

This sample's treatment: roughly 10-day PBMC culture with coronavirus spike peptide pools or control peptides (ViraFEST assay). Culture of approximately 2 million PBMCs per well took place with about 9 IU/ml IL-2 and 9 to 10 ug/ml peptide pools. Germline lookup yields CDR1 LNHNV and CDR2 YYDKDF (reference sequence). Unmatched junction bases numbered 4, after V lost 8 bases and J lost 5 bases. The CDR3 has 12 residues. CD4+ T cells that had been cultured provided DNA sequenced with the Oncomine TCR Beta short-read assay. TCRdb analysed the PCR reads with MiXCR anew, one entry per CDR3 protein. The sample holds over 10,000 distinct CDR3 sequences; 35% to 55% are singletons and the top ten take 7%. As concerns this clonotype: Its specificity is not known.

Sequenced input: CD4+ T cells from blood, cultured in vitro. The origin of this receptor is a human donor who had recovered from COVID-19. The chain is built from TRBV15 and TRBJ1-2; 8 nucleotides match TRBD1. The CDR3 DNA reads TGTGCCACCTCACAGGGGGAATATGGCTACACCTTC. Amino acids: CATSQGEYGYTF.